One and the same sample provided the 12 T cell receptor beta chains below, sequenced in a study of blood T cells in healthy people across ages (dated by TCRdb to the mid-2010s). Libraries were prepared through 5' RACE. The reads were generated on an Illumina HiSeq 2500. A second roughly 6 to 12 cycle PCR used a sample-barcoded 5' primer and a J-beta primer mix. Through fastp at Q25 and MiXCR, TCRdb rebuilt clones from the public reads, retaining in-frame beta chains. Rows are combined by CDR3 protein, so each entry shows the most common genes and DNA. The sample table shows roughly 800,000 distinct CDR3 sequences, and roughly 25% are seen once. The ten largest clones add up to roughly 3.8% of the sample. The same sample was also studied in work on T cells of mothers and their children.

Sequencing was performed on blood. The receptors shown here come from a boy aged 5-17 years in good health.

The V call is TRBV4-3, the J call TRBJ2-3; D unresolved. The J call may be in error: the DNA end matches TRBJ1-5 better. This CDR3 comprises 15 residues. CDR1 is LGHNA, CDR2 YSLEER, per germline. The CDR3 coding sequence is TGCGCCAGCAGCCAAAGGGATCTAGCAGCAGATACGCAGCATTTT. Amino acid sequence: CASSQRDLAADTQHF.

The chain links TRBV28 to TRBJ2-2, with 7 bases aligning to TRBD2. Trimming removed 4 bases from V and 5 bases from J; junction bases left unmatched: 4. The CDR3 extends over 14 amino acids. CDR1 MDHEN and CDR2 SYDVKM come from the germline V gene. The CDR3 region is CASSWSGNTGELFF. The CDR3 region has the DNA TGTGCCAGCAGTTGGAGCGGGAATACCGGGGAGCTGTTTTTT.

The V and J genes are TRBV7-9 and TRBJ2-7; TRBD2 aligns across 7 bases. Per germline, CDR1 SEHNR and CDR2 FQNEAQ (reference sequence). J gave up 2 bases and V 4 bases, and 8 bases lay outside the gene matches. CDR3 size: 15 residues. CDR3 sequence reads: CASSSRAGNTYEQYF. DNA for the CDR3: TGTGCCAGCAGCTCAAGAGCGGGAAACACCTACGAGCAGTACTTC. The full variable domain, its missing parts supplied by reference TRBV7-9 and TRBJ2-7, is DTGVSQNPRHKITKRGQNVTFRCDPISEHNRLYWYRQTLGQGPEFLTYFQNEAQLEKSRLLSDRFSAERPKGSFSTLEIQRTEQGDSAMYLCASSSRAGNTYEQYFGPGTRLTVT.

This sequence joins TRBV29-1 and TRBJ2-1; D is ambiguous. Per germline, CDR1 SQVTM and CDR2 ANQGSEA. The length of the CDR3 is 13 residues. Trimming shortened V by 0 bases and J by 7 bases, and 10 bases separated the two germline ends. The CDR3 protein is CSVEDWAGNEQFF. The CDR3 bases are TGCAGCGTTGAAGATTGGGCCGGGAATGAGCAGTTCTTC.

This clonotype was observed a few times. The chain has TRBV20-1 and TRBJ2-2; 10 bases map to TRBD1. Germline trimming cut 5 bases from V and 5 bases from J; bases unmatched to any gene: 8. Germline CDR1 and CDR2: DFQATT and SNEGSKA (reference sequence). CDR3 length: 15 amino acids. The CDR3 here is CSARIPGQGTGELFF. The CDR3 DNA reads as TGCAGTGCTCGAATTCCGGGACAGGGGACCGGGGAGCTGTTTTTT.

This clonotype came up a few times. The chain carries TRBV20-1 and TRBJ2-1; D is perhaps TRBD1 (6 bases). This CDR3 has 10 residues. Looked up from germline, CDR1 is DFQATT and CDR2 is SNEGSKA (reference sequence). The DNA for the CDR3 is TGCGGCGCCAGGGGCAATGAGCAGTTCTTC. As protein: CGARGNEQFF.

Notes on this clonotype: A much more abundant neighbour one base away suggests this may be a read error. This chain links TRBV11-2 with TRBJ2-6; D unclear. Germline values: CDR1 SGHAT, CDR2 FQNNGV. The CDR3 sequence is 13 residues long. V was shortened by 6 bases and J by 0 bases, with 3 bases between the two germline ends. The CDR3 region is CASSISGANVLTF. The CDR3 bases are TGTGCCAGCAGTATCTCTGGGGCCAACGTCCTGACTTTC.

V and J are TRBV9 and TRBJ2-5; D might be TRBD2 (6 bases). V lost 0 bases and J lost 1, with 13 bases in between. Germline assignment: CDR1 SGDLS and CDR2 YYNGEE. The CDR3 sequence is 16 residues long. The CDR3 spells CASSVGGGVLQETQYF. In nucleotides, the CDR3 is TGTGCCAGCAGCGTAGGGGGCGGGGTGCTCCAAGAGACCCAGTACTTC.

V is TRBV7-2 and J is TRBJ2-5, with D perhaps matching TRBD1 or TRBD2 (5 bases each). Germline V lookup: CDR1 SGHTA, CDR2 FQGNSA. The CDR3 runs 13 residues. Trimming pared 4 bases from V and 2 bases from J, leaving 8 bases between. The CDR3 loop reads CASSWDGQETQYF. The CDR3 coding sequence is TGTGCCAGCAGCTGGGACGGGCAAGAGACCCAGTACTTC. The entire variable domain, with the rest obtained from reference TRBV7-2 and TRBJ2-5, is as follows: GAGVSQSPSNKVTEKGKDVELRCDPISGHTALYWYRQSLGQGLEFLIYFQGNSAPDKSGLPSDRFSAERTGGSVSTLTIQRTQQEDSAVYLCASSWDGQETQYFGPGTRLLVL.

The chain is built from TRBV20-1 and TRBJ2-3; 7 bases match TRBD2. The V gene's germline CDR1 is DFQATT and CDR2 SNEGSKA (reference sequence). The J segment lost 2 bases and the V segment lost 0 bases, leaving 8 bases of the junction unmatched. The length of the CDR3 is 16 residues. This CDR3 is CSARETLARYTDTQYF. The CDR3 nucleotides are TGCAGTGCTAGAGAAACACTAGCGCGGTACACAGATACGCAGTATTTT.

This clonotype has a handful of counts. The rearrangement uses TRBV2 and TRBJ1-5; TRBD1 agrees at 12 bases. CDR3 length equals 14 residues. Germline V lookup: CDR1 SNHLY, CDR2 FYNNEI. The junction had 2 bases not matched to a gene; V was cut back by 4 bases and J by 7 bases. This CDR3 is CASSGDRGRQPQHF. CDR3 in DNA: TGTGCCAGCAGTGGGGACAGGGGGCGGCAGCCCCAGCATTTT.

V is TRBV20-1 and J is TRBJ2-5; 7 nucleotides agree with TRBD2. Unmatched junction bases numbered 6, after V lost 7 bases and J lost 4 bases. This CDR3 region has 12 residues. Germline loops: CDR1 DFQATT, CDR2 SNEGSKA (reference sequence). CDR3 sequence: CSDGLGLETQYF. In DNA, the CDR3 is TGCAGTGATGGACTAGGGTTAGAGACCCAGTACTTC.